These 21 T cell receptor beta chains originate from one sample sequenced in a study of OX40 agonist ivuxolimab in advanced cancers. Receptor amplification or capture employed the immunoSEQ multiplex PCR assay. TCRdb re-hosts the immuneACCESS table, in-frame sequences only. Its copies lack some clones; in the studies checked, an unresolved V gene accounts for under half of them, and the cause for the rest is not known. The sample has more than 50,000 clones on record, roughly 82% of them singletons. Clones ranked in the top ten supply 2% to 2.5% of the sample. The sequencing here drew on CD4+ or CD8+ T cells sorted from blood, taken in a trial of the OX40 agonist ivuxolimab. The receptors shown here come from an adult with an advanced solid tumor such as melanoma, head and neck, liver or kidney cancer.

The rearrangement links TRBV15 to TRBJ2-1, with 8 bases aligning to TRBD1. V lost 4 bases to trimming and J lost 8 bases; unmatched junction nucleotides: 10. CDR1 and CDR2 (germline): LNHNV, YYDKDF (reference sequence). The CDR3 runs 15 residues. The CDR3 spells CATSKRSGGWDEQFF. The CDR3 DNA sequence: TGTGCCACCAGCAAACGATCAGGGGGCTGGGATGAGCAGTTCTTC.

V usage is TRBV4-3 and J usage is TRBJ1-3; possibly TRBD1 for D (5 bases). CDR1 is LGHNA and CDR2 is YSLEER in the germline V gene. The CDR3 runs 15 residues. With 0 bases removed from V and 2 bases from J, the gap between germline ends came to 8 bases. The CDR3 protein is CASSQDLGAGNTIYF. For the CDR3, the DNA is TGCGCCAGCAGCCAAGATCTGGGGGCTGGAAACACCATATATTTT.

A single count supports this clone. The rearrangement uses TRBV6-5 and TRBJ1-1; a possible D gene is TRBD1 (6 bases). Trimming took 4 bases from V and 4 from J, leaving 10 bases between them. The germline gives CDR1 MNHEY, CDR2 SVGAGI. The CDR3 is 13 residues long. The CDR3 DNA reads as TGTGCCAGCAGTTTGAGGGGGAGCACTGAAGCTTTCTTT. Its protein product is CASSLRGSTEAFF.

This chain links TRBV5-6 with TRBJ2-7, with TRBD1 matching over 10 bases. Germline lookup yields CDR1 SGHDT and CDR2 YYEEEE. The CDR3 covers 15 residues. With 4 bases clipped from V and 5 bases from J, the junction kept 9 bases outside the gene matches. CDR3 protein: CASSLWGQGIDEQYF. For the CDR3, the DNA is TGTGCCAGCAGCCTCTGGGGACAGGGGATCGACGAGCAGTACTTC.

V usage is TRBV6-6 and J usage is TRBJ2-1, with unresolved D. The germline V and J ends were trimmed by 0 bases and 10 bases, with 16 bases remaining between them. CDR1 and CDR2 (germline): MNHNY, SVGAGI (reference sequence). This CDR3 region has 15 residues. CDR3 sequence: CASSYSRSPVEEQFF. Here the CDR3 DNA reads TGTGCCAGCAGTTACTCGCGGTCTCCGGTGGAGGAGCAGTTCTTC.

V is TRBV21-1 and J is TRBJ2-7; the table's D call, TRBD2, was not checked against the DNA. TRBV21-1 is given as a pseudogene. The CDR3 runs 14 residues. The CDR3 DNA is TGTGCCAGCAGCACCACGTCGGGGTTTGTTGAGCAGTACTTC. Protein sequence: CASSTTSGFVEQYF.

This clone was detected only a few times. Other DNA variants within this sample encode the same CDR3. The chain carries TRBV6-1 and TRBJ1-1, with 8 bases identical to TRBD1. Germline CDR1 and CDR2: MNHNS and SASEGT. V lost 5 bases, J lost 2 bases, and 4 bases stayed unmatched. The CDR3 consists of 14 residues. CDR3 region: CASSLGQGNTEAFF. The CDR3 bases are TGTGCCAGCAGTCTAGGACAGGGAAACACTGAAGCTTTCTTT.

The J gene is TRBJ1-5, the V gene TRBV2; a possible D gene is TRBD1 (5 bases). The CDR3 length is 15 residues. Germline values: CDR1 SNHLY, CDR2 FYNNEI. V dropped 6 bases and J dropped 2 bases, with 14 bases sitting between them. The CDR3 region is CASRSGRGGNQPQHF. The CDR3 DNA sequence: TGTGCCAGCAGGTCGGGTAGAGGGGGCAATCAGCCCCAGCATTTT.

The V and J genes are TRBV7-8 and TRBJ1-5; D gene uncertain. Germline V lookup: CDR1 SGHVS, CDR2 FQNEAQ. V was cut by 0 bases and J by 3 bases, with 6 bases left in between. CDR3 length: 14 amino acids. The chain's CDR3 is CASSLAVPNQPQHF. The CDR3, as DNA: TGTGCCAGCAGCTTAGCGGTGCCCAATCAGCCCCAGCATTTT.

The V call is TRBV15, the J call TRBJ1-1; no clear D gene. The CDR3 extends over 15 amino acids. V was clipped by 0 bases and J by 2 bases, with 10 bases between them. CDR1 LNHNV and CDR2 YYDKDF come from the germline V gene (reference sequence). The CDR3 DNA reads as TGTGCCACCAGCAGAGATCTCCGCAGCAACACTGAAGCTTTCTTT. Its protein is CATSRDLRSNTEAFF.

The chain employs TRBV4-2 and TRBJ2-6; the D gene is possibly TRBD2 (5 bases). The CDR3 extends over 20 amino acids. The germline V gene has CDR1 LGHNA and CDR2 YNFKEQ. Trimming removed 5 bases at V and 0 bases at J, with 23 bases between. Written as DNA, the CDR3 is TGTGCCAGCAGCGCACAAGGTAATCTAGCCTTGACCTCTGGGGCCAACGTCCTGACTTTC. Encoded protein: CASSAQGNLALTSGANVLTF.

This clone was counted between two and nine times. The gene calls are TRBV2 and TRBJ1-1; no definite D call. CDR1 SNHLY and CDR2 FYNNEI come from the germline V gene. With 8 bases removed from V and 1 base from J, the gap between germline ends came to 8 bases. The CDR3 contains 12 residues. CDR3 region: CASFTENTEAFF. The CDR3 region has the DNA TGTGCCAGCTTTACCGAGAACACTGAAGCTTTCTTT.

The rearrangement links TRBV10-3 to TRBJ2-3, with a tentative D call TRBD1 (6 bases). The CDR3 is 12 amino acids. CDR1 ENHRY and CDR2 SYGVKD come from the germline V gene. DNA for the CDR3: TGTGCAACTCAGGGGTCCGCAGATACGCAGTATTTT. The encoded protein is CATQGSADTQYF.

The chain uses TRBV28 and TRBJ1-4; TRBD1 is a possible D gene (5 bases). Germline-derived CDR1 and CDR2 are MDHEN and SYDVKM. The CDR3 is made up of 15 amino acids. The V end was cut by 2 bases, the J end by 3 bases, with 10 bases between. The chain's CDR3 is CASSLGSRANEKLFF. The CDR3 DNA reads TGTGCCAGCAGTTTAGGAAGCAGGGCTAATGAAAAACTGTTTTTT.

The chain has TRBV4-2 and TRBJ1-5; D remains unclear. Looked up from germline, CDR1 is LGHNA and CDR2 is YNFKEQ. V lost 0 bases and J lost 0, with 6 bases in between. The CDR3 consists of 15 residues. The CDR3 DNA reads TGTGCCAGCAGCCAAGAGGGAACTAGCAATCAGCCCCAGCATTTT. Translation: CASSQEGTSNQPQHF.

The chain links TRBV25-1 to TRBJ1-5, with 8 bases identical to TRBD1. The length of the CDR3 is 14 residues. V dropped 6 bases and J dropped 6; count of bases not matched to a gene: 7. Looked up from germline, CDR1 is MGHDK and CDR2 is SYGVNS. The CDR3 spells CASSGTGGGQPQHF. The CDR3 coding sequence is TGTGCCAGCAGCGGAACAGGGGGAGGTCAGCCCCAGCATTTT.

The chain recombines TRBV7-6 with TRBJ1-1; no definite D call. This CDR3 has 14 amino acids. Germline CDR1 is SGHVS and CDR2 is FNYEAQ. V shed 1 base and J shed 3 bases, with 9 bases lying between them. CDR3 region: CASSLGGTDTEAFF. The CDR3, as DNA: TGTGCCAGCAGCTTAGGTGGAACGGACACTGAAGCTTTCTTT.

This rearrangement joins TRBV5-5 to TRBJ1-2; D possibly corresponds to TRBD1 (6 bases). CDR3 size: 17 residues. The germline V gene encodes CDR1 SGHKS and CDR2 YYEKEE (reference sequence). Trimming stripped 3 bases from V and 0 bases from J, with 18 bases between. The CDR3 reads CASSSTGLIGTNYGYTF. Here the CDR3 DNA reads TGTGCCAGCAGCTCAACAGGGTTGATCGGGACTAACTATGGCTACACCTTC.

This sequence joins TRBV5-5 and TRBJ1-5; a possible D gene is TRBD1 (5 bases). Trimming stripped 2 bases from V and 2 bases from J, with 11 bases between. The CDR3 is made up of 15 amino acids. Germline V gene sequence: CDR1 SGHKS, CDR2 YYEKEE (reference sequence). Written as DNA, the CDR3 is TGTGCCAGCAGCTTACGGGACGTGGGCAATCAGCCCCAGCATTTT. Translation: CASSLRDVGNQPQHF.

This clone was seen a handful of times. This chain uses TRBV2 with TRBJ1-6; D is unresolved. The CDR3 has 14 amino acids. Germline CDR1 and CDR2: SNHLY and FYNNEI. V was trimmed by 8 bases and J by 2 bases, leaving 10 bases between them. The CDR3 spells CASLNSAYNSPLHF. CDR3 DNA: TGTGCCAGCCTAAACTCAGCCTATAATTCACCCCTCCACTTT.

This chain joins TRBV5-6 and TRBJ2-7; D may be TRBD1 (6 bases). V was pared by 6 bases and J by 3 bases, with 10 bases between. The germline gives CDR1 SGHDT, CDR2 YYEEEE. The length of the CDR3 is 12 residues. The CDR3 sequence: CASTRTDYEQYF. In DNA, the CDR3 is TGTGCCAGCACCCGGACAGACTACGAGCAGTACTTC.